Listed here are 31 T cell receptor beta chains from one sample, sequenced in a study of blood T cell repertoires in COVID-19 (dated by TCRdb to the early 2020s). Receptors were amplified or captured by the immunoSEQ multiplex PCR assay. Here the immuneACCESS table is served through TCRdb, limited to in-frame sequences with V and J called. Missing clones are a known gap in these copies; in checked studies unresolved V genes cover under half, and the rest lacks a known reason. Within this sample are 300,000 to 350,000 clones, with about 90% of them counted one time only. Roughly 2.9% of the sample is in the top ten clones. The sample comprised peripheral blood. These receptors were collected from a woman under 40 with COVID-19, enrolled during active disease.

CDR3 sequence reads: CASSTPRPSGRGYEQYF. The CDR3 DNA reads as TGTGCCAGTAGTACGCCCCGCCCTAGCGGGAGAGGATACGAGCAGTACTTC. The rearrangement links TRBV19 to TRBJ2-7, with 10 positions matching TRBD2. In germline, CDR1 is LNHDA, CDR2 SQIVND (reference sequence). Germline trimming cut 4 bases from V and 4 bases from J; bases unmatched to any gene: 13. This CDR3 is 17 amino acids long. The full variable domain, rest sourced from reference TRBV19 and TRBJ2-7, is DGGITQSPKYLFRKEGQNVTLSCEQNLNHDAMYWYRQDPGQGLRLIYYSQIVNDFQKGDIAEGYSVSREKKESFPLTVTSAQKNPTAFYLCASSTPRPSGRGYEQYFGPGTRLTVT.

This clone was detected only once. This sequence joins TRBV7-9 and TRBJ1-4; 7 nucleotides line up with TRBD1. This CDR3 is built from 14 residues. The germline V gene has CDR1 SEHNR and CDR2 FQNEAQ (reference sequence). V was clipped by 3 bases and J by 3 bases; unmatched bases: 1. Here the CDR3 DNA reads TGTGCCAGCAGCTTGACAGGGCCTAATGAAAAACTGTTTTTT. It yields the protein CASSLTGPNEKLFF. Drawing the rest from reference TRBV7-9 and TRBJ1-4, the complete variable domain is DTGVSQNPRHKITKRGQNVTFRCDPISEHNRLYWYRQTLGQGPEFLTYFQNEAQLEKSRLLSDRFSAERPKGSFSTLEIQRTEQGDSAMYLCASSLTGPNEKLFFGSGTQLSVL.

The rearrangement links TRBV5-1 to TRBJ1-2, with 8 bases identical to TRBD1. Trimming at V came to 0 bases and at J to 6 bases, leaving 4 bases not matched to a gene. Germline V gene lookup returns CDR1 SGHRS and CDR2 YFSETQ. This CDR3 has 14 amino acids. The CDR3 DNA sequence: TGCGCCAGCAGCTTGGTTCCACAGGGGGATGGCTACACCTTC. It is translated as CASSLVPQGDGYTF. Supplemented by reference TRBV5-1 and TRBJ1-2, the full variable domain reads KAGVTQTPRYLIKTRGQQVTLSCSPISGHRSVSWYQQTPGQGLQFLFEYFSETQRNKGNFPGRFSGRQFSNSRSEMNVSTLELGDSALYLCASSLVPQGDGYTFGSGTRLTVV.

The gene calls are TRBV9 and TRBJ2-7; perhaps TRBD1 as D (6 bases). Trimming stripped 4 bases from V and 5 bases from J, with 13 bases between. This CDR3 has 13 amino acids. Germline lookup yields CDR1 SGDLS and CDR2 YYNGEE. CDR3 amino acids: CASSRDRPNEQYF. CDR3 in DNA: TGTGCCAGCAGCAGAGACAGGCCCAACGAGCAGTACTTC. The full variable domain, its missing parts supplied by reference TRBV9 and TRBJ2-7, is DSGVTQTPKHLITATGQRVTLRCSPRSGDLSVYWYQQSLDQGLQFLIQYYNGEERAKGNILERFSAQQFPDLHSELNLSSLELGDSALYFCASSRDRPNEQYFGPGTRLTVT.

V is TRBV6-5 and J is TRBJ1-1, with D perhaps TRBD1 (5 bases). CDR3 length: 14 residues. Per the germline V gene, CDR1 is MNHEY and CDR2 is SVGAGI. The V gene lost 2 bases and the J gene lost 1 base, with 8 bases spanning the gap. CDR3 residues: CASSYRTPNTEAFF. CDR3 nucleotide sequence: TGTGCCAGCAGTTACAGGACACCGAACACTGAAGCTTTCTTT.

The chain links TRBV5-1 to TRBJ1-4, with 7 bases fitting TRBD1. V lost 4 bases to trimming and J lost 0 bases; unmatched junction nucleotides: 6. The CDR3 is 16 residues long. Per the germline V gene, CDR1 is SGHRS and CDR2 is YFSETQ. The DNA for the CDR3 is TGCGCCAGCAGCCTAACAGACAGGGCAACTAATGAAAAACTGTTTTTT. It specifies CASSLTDRATNEKLFF.

Regarding this clone: Other DNA sequences within the sample encode an identical CDR3. The chain is built from TRBV19 and TRBJ2-3; TRBD1 might be the D (5 bases). The V end was cut by 1 base, the J end by 3 bases, with 5 bases between. There are 13 residues in the CDR3. Germline V gene sequence: CDR1 LNHDA, CDR2 SQIVND (reference sequence). CDR3 DNA sequence: TGTGCCAGTAGTATAGGACAGACAGATACGCAGTATTTT. The encoded protein is CASSIGQTDTQYF.

V and J are TRBV5-1 and TRBJ1-4; weak D call: TRBD1 (6 bases). V was pared by 0 bases and J by 7 bases, with 16 bases between. This CDR3 spans 16 amino acids. CDR1 and CDR2 (germline): SGHRS, YFSETQ. Here the CDR3 reads CASSLGAQGFSEKLFF. The DNA for the CDR3 is TGCGCCAGCAGCTTGGGAGCTCAGGGGTTTTCTGAAAAACTGTTTTTT.

The J gene is TRBJ1-1, the V gene TRBV5-4; no firm D call. The germline V and J ends were trimmed by 4 bases and 0 bases, with 13 bases remaining between them. Germline V gives CDR1 SGHNT, CDR2 YYREEE (reference sequence). CDR3 length equals 15 residues. The CDR3 protein is CASSPRLSMNTEAFF. CDR3 DNA: TGTGCCAGCAGCCCCAGACTGAGCATGAACACTGAAGCTTTCTTT.

This chain uses TRBV18 with TRBJ2-2, with D tentatively TRBD2 (5 bases). The germline V and J ends were trimmed by 3 bases and 5 bases, with 13 bases remaining between them. CDR1 is KGHSH, CDR2 LQKENI, per germline. The CDR3 spans 15 residues. The CDR3 loop is CASSPDRELTGELFF. CDR3 DNA sequence: TGTGCCAGCTCACCCGATCGGGAACTAACCGGGGAGCTGTTTTTT.

The chain is built from TRBV27 and TRBJ2-2; 12 bases line up with TRBD1. Germline loops: CDR1 MNHEY, CDR2 SMNVEV (reference sequence). This CDR3 contains 16 residues. V was clipped by 2 bases and J by 7 bases; unmatched bases: 5. This chain's CDR3 is CASSLLGQGASGELFF. The CDR3 coding sequence is TGTGCCAGCAGTTTACTGGGACAGGGGGCTAGCGGGGAGCTGTTTTTT.

This clone was recorded once. V is TRBV19 and J is TRBJ2-7, with TRBD1 identical over 9 bases. The trim removed 6 bases at V and 0 bases at J, leaving 0 bases unmatched. The CDR3 length is 13 residues. Per germline, CDR1 LNHDA and CDR2 SQIVND (reference sequence). The CDR3 protein is CASRTGGSYEQYF. As DNA, the CDR3 is TGTGCCAGTAGGACAGGGGGCTCCTACGAGCAGTACTTC. Supplemented by reference TRBV19 and TRBJ2-7, the full variable domain reads DGGITQSPKYLFRKEGQNVTLSCEQNLNHDAMYWYRQDPGQGLRLIYYSQIVNDFQKGDIAEGYSVSREKKESFPLTVTSAQKNPTAFYLCASRTGGSYEQYFGPGTRLTVT.

The rearrangement links TRBV3-1 (or the pseudogene TRBV3-2) to TRBJ1-2, with D hard to call. The CDR3 is made up of 15 amino acids. V was clipped by 2 bases and J by 4 bases, with 14 bases between them. Germline V gene data show CDR1 as LGHDT and CDR2 as YNNKEL (reference sequence). The CDR3 loop reads CASSQKEGRSYGYTF. In DNA form, the CDR3 reads TGTGCCAGCAGCCAAAAAGAAGGCAGGTCCTATGGCTACACCTTC.

The gene calls are TRBV29-1 and TRBJ2-7; the D is unclear. This CDR3 has 11 amino acids. Trimming removed 3 bases at V and 2 bases at J, with 5 bases between. Per the germline V gene, CDR1 is SQVTM and CDR2 is ANQGSEA. The DNA for the CDR3 is TGCAGCGTTGATATCGCCTACGAGCAGTACTTC. Protein product: CSVDIAYEQYF.

This clone was seen once. The DNA of the CDR3 is TGTGCCAGCAGCTTCCAGGGGGCCGGGGAGACCCAGTACTTC. Its translation is CASSFQGAGETQYF. This sequence joins TRBV27 and TRBJ2-5; 8 bases align to TRBD1. The germline gives CDR1 MNHEY, CDR2 SMNVEV (reference sequence). The CDR3 has 14 amino acids. Trimming at V came to 6 bases and at J to 5 bases, leaving 8 bases not matched to a gene.

This rearrangement joins TRBV6-6 to TRBJ2-2, with D perhaps matching TRBD1 (6 bases). The CDR3 is made up of 18 amino acids. CDR1 is MNHNY and CDR2 is SVGAGI in the germline V gene (reference sequence). Trimming cost V 5 bases and J 1 base, with 20 bases left between them. This CDR3 reads CASSLTGTPNLNTGELFF. DNA for the CDR3: TGTGCCAGCAGTCTTACCGGGACACCTAATTTGAACACCGGGGAGCTGTTTTTT.

The rearrangement uses TRBV7-2 and TRBJ2-3; TRBD1 might be the D (6 bases). Deletions cut 4 bases from V and 4 bases from J, with 9 bases between. The germline gives CDR1 SGHTA, CDR2 FQGNSA. The CDR3 has 13 residues. The CDR3 DNA follows: TGTGCCAGCAGCTACAGGGCCCCAGATACGCAGTATTTT. It is translated as CASSYRAPDTQYF.

The chain joins TRBV28 to TRBJ1-1, with a tentative D call TRBD1 (5 bases). V was clipped by 7 bases and J by 0 bases, with 15 bases between them. The germline V gene encodes CDR1 MDHEN and CDR2 SYDVKM. The CDR3 length is 15 residues. CDR3 coding DNA: TGTGCCAGCACACTGGGGGGGTATATGAACACTGAAGCTTTCTTT. As protein: CASTLGGYMNTEAFF. The complete variable domain, with remaining parts taken from reference TRBV28 and TRBJ1-1, reads DVKVTQSSRYLVKRTGEKVFLECVQDMDHENMFWYRQDPGLGLRLIYFSYDVKMKEKGDIPEGYSVSREKKERFSLILESASTNQTSMYLCASTLGGYMNTEAFFGQGTRLTVV.

The J gene is TRBJ1-1, the V gene TRBV21-1; the D segment call TRBD1 is taken from the table without a DNA check. TRBV21-1 counts as a pseudogene. CDR3 length: 17 amino acids. The CDR3 DNA is TGTGCCAGCAGCCCTCCGGGACAGGAAATCATGAACACTGAAGCTTTCTTT. It specifies CASSPPGQEIMNTEAFF.

V usage is TRBV10-3 and J usage is TRBJ1-1, with D possibly being TRBD1 (6 bases). The CDR3 has 14 amino acids. CDR1 ENHRY and CDR2 SYGVKD come from the germline V gene. Trimming shortened V by 6 bases and J by 1 base, and 12 bases separated the two germline ends. The CDR3 region is CAISPTQGNTEAFF. The CDR3 nucleotides are TGTGCCATCAGCCCCACACAGGGGAACACTGAAGCTTTCTTT.

The chain carries TRBV19 and TRBJ1-3; 8 nucleotides align to TRBD1. Germline CDR1 and CDR2: LNHDA and SQIVND (reference sequence). Germline trimming cut 5 bases from V and 2 bases from J; bases unmatched to any gene: 11. This CDR3 region has 17 residues. CDR3 DNA sequence: TGTGCCAGTAGTCCAATGAACAGGGGGGCTACTGGAAACACCATATATTTT. This translates into CASSPMNRGATGNTIYF.

CDR3 residues: CASSGWGNTEAFF. Written as DNA, the CDR3 is TGCGCCAGCAGTGGGTGGGGCAACACTGAAGCTTTCTTT. J is TRBJ1-1 and V is TRBV5-1, with D possibly matching TRBD1 (5 bases). V was shortened by 5 bases and J by 2 bases, with 10 bases between the two germline ends. Germline lookup yields CDR1 SGHRS and CDR2 YFSETQ. This CDR3 is built from 13 residues.

The CDR3 is CATSRANSGNQPQHF. DNA of the CDR3: TGTGCCACCAGCAGAGCTAACAGTGGCAATCAGCCCCAGCATTTT. The rearrangement uses TRBV15 and TRBJ1-5, with no clear D. CDR3 length: 15 residues. CDR1 LNHNV and CDR2 YYDKDF come from the germline V gene (reference sequence). Between the trimmed V and J ends, which lost 1 base and 2 bases, there was a span of 9 bases.

The chain links TRBV18 to TRBJ2-1; D possibly corresponds to TRBD2 (5 bases). There are 15 residues in the CDR3. V gave up 3 bases and J gave up 5 bases, with 14 bases separating them. The germline gives CDR1 KGHSH, CDR2 LQKENI. CDR3 sequence: CASSPGQRSDNEQFF. CDR3 DNA: TGTGCCAGCTCACCGGGTCAACGTAGCGACAATGAGCAGTTCTTC.

This sequence joins TRBV15 and TRBJ2-7, with 9 bases matching TRBD1. CDR3 length: 15 residues. J lost 0 bases, V lost 5 bases, and 5 bases had no gene match. Per germline, CDR1 LNHNV and CDR2 YYDKDF (reference sequence). CDR3 sequence: CATSGGTGSSYEQYF. The CDR3 coding sequence is TGTGCCACCAGCGGTGGGACAGGGAGCTCCTACGAGCAGTACTTC.

J is TRBJ1-3 and V is TRBV30; the D gene is possibly TRBD1 (6 bases). Trimming cost V 0 bases and J 3 bases, with 9 bases left between them. Germline CDR1 is GTSNPN and CDR2 is SVGIG (reference sequence). This CDR3 is 14 amino acids long. The CDR3 bases are TGTGCCTGGAGTGTACTAGGGGGTGGAAACACCATATATTTT. It translates to CAWSVLGGGNTIYF.

The rearrangement joins TRBV6-5 to TRBJ1-1; the D is unclear. Germline V gene data show CDR1 as MNHEY and CDR2 as SVGAGI. The CDR3 loop spans 15 amino acids. V gave up 7 bases and J gave up 0 bases, with 15 bases separating them. The CDR3 loop is CASTVSKNMNTEAFF. As DNA, the CDR3 is TGTGCCAGCACAGTATCAAAGAACATGAACACTGAAGCTTTCTTT.

The rearrangement uses TRBV6-5 and TRBJ2-7, with no clear D. The CDR3 has 12 residues. Per germline, CDR1 MNHEY and CDR2 SVGAGI. V lost 6 bases and J lost 1, with 7 bases in between. The CDR3 is CASRTGSYEQYF. CDR3 DNA: TGTGCCAGCAGGACTGGTTCCTACGAGCAGTACTTC.

This clone was observed a handful of times. This chain links TRBV6-5 with TRBJ2-3; D gene uncertain. The germline gives CDR1 MNHEY, CDR2 SVGAGI. Trimming took off 7 bases at V and 0 bases at J, with 11 bases between the two ends. This CDR3 has 14 amino acids. The CDR3 sequence is CASKGLVSTDTQYF. The DNA for the CDR3 is TGTGCCAGCAAAGGTCTAGTAAGCACAGATACGCAGTATTTT.

The chain has TRBV19 and TRBJ2-4; 10 bases line up with TRBD1. The germline CDR1 and CDR2 sequences are LNHDA and SQIVND (reference sequence). This CDR3 spans 14 amino acids. V lost 5 bases, J lost 6 bases, and 4 bases stayed unmatched. The CDR3 protein is CASSPRDRGNIQYF. In nucleotides, the CDR3 is TGTGCCAGTAGTCCCCGGGACAGGGGAAACATTCAGTACTTC.

The chain is built from TRBV3-1 (or the pseudogene TRBV3-2) and TRBJ1-6; TRBD1 matches 7 bases. This CDR3 contains 15 residues. V dropped 3 bases and J dropped 6; count of bases not matched to a gene: 5. The germline V gene encodes CDR1 LGHDT and CDR2 YNNKEL (reference sequence). For the CDR3, the DNA is TGTGCCAGCAGCCAGCAGGGACAGCCTAATTCACCCCTCCACTTT. Translation gives CASSQQGQPNSPLHF.